These 21 T cell receptor beta chains were sequenced from one sample in a study of beta chain features in type 1 diabetes. General observations from the study: TCRB CDR3s were moderately but significantly shorter in Type 1 diabetes patients in all four CD4+ subsets.

The isolated RNA, all of it, was reverse transcribed, so expressed TCRB transcripts were what got sequenced. Data came from immunoSEQ multiplex PCR; TCRdb stores just in-frame clones and leaves some out. This table holds under 400,000 clones, roughly 13% found once. These receptors' targets are unknown. The sequenced material came from naive CD4+ T cells from blood. Receptors originate from a young woman with type 1 diabetes.

Only a few counts were recorded for this clone. The rearrangement links TRBV5-1 to TRBJ2-3; TRBD2 agrees at 10 bases. This CDR3 is 17 amino acids long. V dropped 4 bases and J dropped 4; count of bases not matched to a gene: 12. The germline V gene encodes CDR1 SGHRS and CDR2 YFSETQ. CDR3 sequence reads: CASSPSTAGGPADTQYF. CDR3 nucleotide sequence: TGCGCCAGCAGCCCTTCGACAGCGGGAGGGCCAGCAGATACGCAGTATTTT.

This clone was seen more than once but under ten times. The CDR3 nucleotides read TGTGCCAGCAGCTTAGCCAGGGGAGTTAACACCATATATTTT. Amino acid sequence: CASSLARGVNTIYF. This rearrangement joins TRBV7-8 to TRBJ1-3; the D gene is possibly TRBD1 (6 bases). Trimming stripped 0 bases from V and 7 bases from J, with 10 bases between. From germline, CDR1 is SGHVS and CDR2 FQNEAQ. The CDR3 has 14 residues.

This clone was recorded a few times. V gene TRBV27 combines with J gene TRBJ2-1; 7 bases fit TRBD1. The ends lost 3 bases at V and 5 bases at J; junction bases unmatched: 7. CDR1 is MNHEY and CDR2 is SMNVEV in the germline V gene (reference sequence). CDR3 length: 15 amino acids. CDR3 residues: CASSFFGTANNEQFF. The CDR3 DNA reads as TGTGCCAGCAGTTTCTTTGGGACAGCCAACAATGAGCAGTTCTTC.

This clone was picked up a small number of times. The chain has TRBV7-6 and TRBJ2-7, with 7 bases fitting TRBD1. The CDR3 totals 15 residues. CDR1 and CDR2 from the germline V gene are SGHVS and FNYEAQ. With V trimmed by 4 bases and J by 1 base, 7 bases remained unmatched. CDR3 region: CASSSIPGQSYEQYF. The CDR3 DNA is TGTGCCAGCAGCTCAATTCCGGGACAGTCCTACGAGCAGTACTTC.

The gene calls are TRBV6-5 and TRBJ2-1, with TRBD2 matching over 8 bases. Trimming cost V 6 bases and J 8 bases; bases outside gene matches: 9. CDR1 MNHEY and CDR2 SVGAGI come from the germline V gene. The CDR3 consists of 14 residues. CDR3 nucleotides: TGTGCCAGCAGCACCGTAGCGGGATCCGATGAGCAGTTCTTC. Residues: CASSTVAGSDEQFF.

The J gene is TRBJ1-1, the V gene TRBV19; TRBD1 matches 8 bases. The germline V gene encodes CDR1 LNHDA and CDR2 SQIVND (reference sequence). V lost 5 bases, J lost 6 bases, and 11 bases stayed unmatched. The CDR3 spans 15 residues. This CDR3 reads CASSPRSRGRAEAFF. CDR3 DNA: TGTGCCAGTAGTCCCCGGAGCAGGGGGCGGGCTGAAGCTTTCTTT.

J is TRBJ2-5 and V is TRBV27, with 13 bases aligning to TRBD2. V gave up 8 bases and J gave up 5 bases; unmatched junction bases: 8. From germline, CDR1 is MNHEY and CDR2 SMNVEV (reference sequence). The CDR3 runs 15 residues. CDR3 sequence: CASRGLAGLGETQYF. Written as DNA, the CDR3 is TGTGCCAGCCGGGGACTAGCGGGGTTGGGTGAGACCCAGTACTTC.

This clone has more than one count but fewer than ten. The chain couples TRBV4-1 to TRBJ1-5; no clear D. Per the germline V gene, CDR1 is MGHRA and CDR2 is YSYEKL. The CDR3 is made up of 13 amino acids. The V end lost 2 bases, the J end lost 6 bases, and 8 bases lay between the germline ends. In DNA form, the CDR3 reads TGCGCCAGCAGCCAATTTCCTCGTCAGCCCCAGCATTTT. Encoded protein: CASSQFPRQPQHF.

The V gene is TRBV7-9, the J gene TRBJ2-5; D might be TRBD1 (6 bases). CDR3 length equals 18 residues. CDR1 and CDR2 (germline): SEHNR, FQNEAQ (reference sequence). V was cut by 4 bases and J by 2 bases, with 23 bases left in between. The DNA of the CDR3 is TGTGCCAGCAGCTCTCAGGGGTTCCTAACAAACCAACAAGAGACCCAGTACTTC. Protein product: CASSSQGFLTNQQETQYF.

Details on this clone: Other nucleotide sequences from this sample produce the same CDR3. This chain links TRBV4-1 with TRBJ2-5, with 7 bases lining up with TRBD1. The V gene end was trimmed by 3 bases and the J gene end by 2 bases; junction bases not matched to a gene: 0. CDR1 is MGHRA and CDR2 is YSYEKL in the germline V gene. The CDR3 totals 13 residues. The CDR3 reads CASSQGQQETQYF. In DNA form, the CDR3 reads TGCGCCAGCAGCCAGGGACAGCAAGAGACCCAGTACTTC.

V gene TRBV7-2 combines with J gene TRBJ1-1, with a possible D match to TRBD1 (6 bases). This CDR3 spans 12 amino acids. Germline V gene data show CDR1 as SGHTA and CDR2 as FQGNSA. The V end was cut by 5 bases, the J end by 5 bases, with 9 bases between. The CDR3 spells CASSQGRTEAFF. Here the CDR3 DNA reads TGTGCCAGCAGCCAGGGGCGGACTGAAGCTTTCTTT.

The genes are TRBV5-4 and TRBJ2-1; possible D gene TRBD2, 6 bases. The ends were cut back, 4 bases at V and 1 base at J, with 15 bases in the middle. The CDR3 length is 16 residues. Germline loops: CDR1 SGHNT, CDR2 YYREEE (reference sequence). The CDR3 protein is CASSQGLAGSYNEQFF. DNA for the CDR3: TGTGCCAGCAGCCAAGGGTTGGCGGGATCCTACAATGAGCAGTTCTTC.

There are a few counts of this clone. This chain connects TRBV5-1 to TRBJ2-7; D is perhaps TRBD1 (5 bases). This CDR3 spans 16 amino acids. The germline V and J ends were trimmed by 0 bases and 1 base, with 14 bases remaining between them. Germline CDR1 and CDR2: SGHRS and YFSETQ. The CDR3 here is CASSLAPQAESYEQYF. In DNA, the CDR3 is TGCGCCAGCAGCTTGGCCCCACAGGCGGAATCCTACGAGCAGTACTTC.

This clone was seen more than once but under ten times. J is TRBJ1-1 and V is TRBV6-5; 7 bases are shared with TRBD1. With V trimmed by 7 bases and J by 5 bases, 7 bases remained unmatched. The CDR3 consists of 13 residues. Looked up from germline, CDR1 is MNHEY and CDR2 is SVGAGI. CDR3 sequence: CASTQGTVTEAFF. CDR3 bases: TGTGCCAGCACCCAAGGGACAGTAACTGAAGCTTTCTTT.

This clone has a handful of counts. This rearrangement joins TRBV5-1 to TRBJ2-3, with TRBD1 as a possible D gene (6 bases). Deletions cut 0 bases from V and 2 bases from J, with 13 bases between. The CDR3 extends over 16 amino acids. Germline CDR1 SGHRS, CDR2 YFSETQ. The CDR3 reads CASSLEGDFVTDTQYF. In DNA form, the CDR3 reads TGCGCCAGCAGCTTGGAGGGGGATTTTGTCACAGATACGCAGTATTTT. The full variable domain, in which reference TRBV5-1 and TRBJ2-3 provide the parts outside the CDR3, is KAGVTQTPRYLIKTRGQQVTLSCSPISGHRSVSWYQQTPGQGLQFLFEYFSETQRNKGNFPGRFSGRQFSNSRSEMNVSTLELGDSALYLCASSLEGDFVTDTQYFGPGTRLTVL.

This clone was counted between two and nine times. The rearrangement uses TRBV19 and TRBJ1-2, with D unresolved. With 6 bases removed from V and 4 bases from J, the gap between germline ends came to 21 bases. Germline V gene sequence: CDR1 LNHDA, CDR2 SQIVND (reference sequence). The CDR3 covers 16 residues. In DNA form, the CDR3 reads TGTGCCAGTAGATCGACGCCCGGAGAGCACTTCTATGGCTACACCTTC. Its translation is CASRSTPGEHFYGYTF.

This clone was seen more than once but under ten times. The gene calls are TRBV14 and TRBJ2-3; D call uncertain. CDR1 SGHDN and CDR2 FVKESK come from the germline V gene. The CDR3 length is 15 residues. V gave up 1 base and J gave up 1 base, with 9 bases separating them. The CDR3 is CASSQAPGGTDTQYF. The CDR3 DNA sequence: TGTGCCAGCAGCCAAGCCCCCGGAGGCACAGATACGCAGTATTTT.

V gene TRBV19 combines with J gene TRBJ2-7; D call uncertain. V was shortened by 3 bases and J by 0 bases, with 12 bases between the two germline ends. This CDR3 region has 15 residues. Per the germline V gene, CDR1 is LNHDA and CDR2 is SQIVND (reference sequence). The CDR3 here is CASSIRLQSSYEQYF. CDR3 DNA sequence: TGTGCCAGTAGTATTCGACTGCAGAGCTCCTACGAGCAGTACTTC.

This clone has a handful of counts. The chain joins TRBV5-1 to TRBJ2-1, with 10 bases aligning to TRBD2. The CDR3 is 16 residues long. From germline, CDR1 is SGHRS and CDR2 YFSETQ. Losses at the gene ends were 0 bases for V and 4 bases for J; bases not matched to a gene: 4. The CDR3 loop reads CASSLAPSGGYNEQFF. The CDR3 DNA reads TGCGCCAGCAGCTTGGCCCCTAGCGGGGGATACAATGAGCAGTTCTTC.

The chain combines TRBV5-1 with TRBJ2-1; 10 positions agree with TRBD2. This CDR3 comprises 16 residues. Trimming cost V 1 base and J 2 bases; bases outside gene matches: 3. CDR1 is SGHRS and CDR2 is YFSETQ in the germline V gene. Written as DNA, the CDR3 is TGCGCCAGCAGCTTGACTAGCGGGGATCCCTACAATGAGCAGTTCTTC. Its translation is CASSLTSGDPYNEQFF.

The chain combines TRBV7-9 with TRBJ1-1, with 10 bases matching TRBD1. The CDR3 is 15 residues long. Germline values: CDR1 SEHNR, CDR2 FQNEAQ (reference sequence). V was pared by 5 bases and J by 10 bases, with 13 bases of the junction left unmatched. The CDR3 protein is CASSPIPRDRGGAFF. CDR3 in DNA: TGTGCCAGCAGCCCAATTCCGCGGGACAGGGGTGGAGCTTTCTTT.